This T cell receptor (beta chain) was identified during a study of T cells in Graves' hyperthyroidism and ophthalmopathy. Researchers barred patients who had uncontrolled infection, other autoimmune disease, pregnancy or lactation. Clinical symptoms, serum thyroxine, TRAb, thyroid ultrasound and orbital computed tomography established diagnosis. This clonotype was counted ten times or more. What it recognizes is unknown. Amplified TCR beta CDR3 regions came from RNA transcripts. Researchers ran a first-round RT-PCR on the TCR CDR3 using the HTBI primer set. TCRdb ran MiXCR on the multiplex PCR reads and lists one entry per CDR3 protein. The top ten hold around 47% of the sample, which has roughly 500,000 distinct CDR3 sequences, over 35% seen once. Points from the study as a whole: From stable hyperthyroidism, ophthalmopathy was set apart by a 13 V-J model. Blood also held most thyroid clonotypes expanded beyond 0.001.

The CDR3 is 12 amino acids. V was shortened by 0 bases and J by 3 bases, with 6 bases between the two germline ends. Germline-derived CDR1 and CDR2 are DFQATT and SNEGSKA (reference sequence). This chain connects TRBV20-1 to TRBJ2-7, with TRBD2 as a possible D gene (6 bases). This TCR was sampled from an adult woman with Graves' disease, either hyperthyroidism or ophthalmopathy (not recorded which). The sample taken for sequencing was peripheral blood or thyroid tissue (not recorded which). CDR3 DNA sequence: TGCAGTGCTAGAGAGGGGGGCTACGAGCAGTACTTC. Translated: CSAREGGYEQYF.